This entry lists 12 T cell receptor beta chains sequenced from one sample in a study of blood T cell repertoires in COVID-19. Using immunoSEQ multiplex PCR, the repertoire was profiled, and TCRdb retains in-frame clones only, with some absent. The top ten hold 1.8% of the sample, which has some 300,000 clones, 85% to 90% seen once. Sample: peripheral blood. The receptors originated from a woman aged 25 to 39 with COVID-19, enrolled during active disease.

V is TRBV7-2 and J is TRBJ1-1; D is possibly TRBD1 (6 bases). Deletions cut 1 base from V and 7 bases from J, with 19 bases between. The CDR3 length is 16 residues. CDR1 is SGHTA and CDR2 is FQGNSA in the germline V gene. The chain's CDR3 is CASSLEAPGHRFEAFF. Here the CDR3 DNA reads TGTGCCAGCAGCTTAGAGGCTCCGGGACACCGATTTGAAGCTTTCTTT.

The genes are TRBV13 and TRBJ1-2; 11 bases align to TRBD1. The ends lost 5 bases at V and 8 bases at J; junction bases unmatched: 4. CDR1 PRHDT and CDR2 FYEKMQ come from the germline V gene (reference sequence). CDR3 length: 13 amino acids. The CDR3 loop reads CASSGQGAGGYTF. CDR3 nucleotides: TGTGCCAGCAGCGGACAGGGGGCAGGAGGCTACACCTTC.

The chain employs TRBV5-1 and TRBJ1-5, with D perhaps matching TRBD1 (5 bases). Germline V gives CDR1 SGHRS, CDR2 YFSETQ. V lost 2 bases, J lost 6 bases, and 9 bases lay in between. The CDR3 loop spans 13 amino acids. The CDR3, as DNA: TGCGCCAGCAGCTTATCAGGGTCTCAGCCCCAGCATTTT. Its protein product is CASSLSGSQPQHF.

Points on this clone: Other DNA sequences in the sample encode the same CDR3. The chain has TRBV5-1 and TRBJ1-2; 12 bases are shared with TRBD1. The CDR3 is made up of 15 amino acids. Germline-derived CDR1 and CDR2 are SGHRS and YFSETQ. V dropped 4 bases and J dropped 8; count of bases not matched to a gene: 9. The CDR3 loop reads CASSLEGQGAKGYTF. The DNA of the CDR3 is TGCGCCAGCAGCCTTGAGGGACAGGGGGCGAAAGGCTACACCTTC.

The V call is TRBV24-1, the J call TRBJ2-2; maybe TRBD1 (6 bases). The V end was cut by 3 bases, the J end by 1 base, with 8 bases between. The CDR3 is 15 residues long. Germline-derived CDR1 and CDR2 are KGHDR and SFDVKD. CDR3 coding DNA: TGTGCCACCAGTGATACAGGGATGAACACCGGGGAGCTGTTTTTT. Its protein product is CATSDTGMNTGELFF.

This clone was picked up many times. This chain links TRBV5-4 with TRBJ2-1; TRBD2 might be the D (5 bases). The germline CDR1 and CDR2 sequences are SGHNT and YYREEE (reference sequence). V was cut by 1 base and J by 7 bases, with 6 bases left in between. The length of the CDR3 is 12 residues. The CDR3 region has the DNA TGTGCCAGCAGCTTGTCGGGGAATGAGCAGTTCTTC. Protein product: CASSLSGNEQFF.

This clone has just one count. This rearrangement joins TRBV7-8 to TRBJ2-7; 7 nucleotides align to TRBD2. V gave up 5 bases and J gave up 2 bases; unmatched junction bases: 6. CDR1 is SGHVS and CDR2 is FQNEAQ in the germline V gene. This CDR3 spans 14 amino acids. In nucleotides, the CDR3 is TGTGCCAGCAGCCTCCAGCGGGGAACCTACGAGCAGTACTTC. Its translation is CASSLQRGTYEQYF.

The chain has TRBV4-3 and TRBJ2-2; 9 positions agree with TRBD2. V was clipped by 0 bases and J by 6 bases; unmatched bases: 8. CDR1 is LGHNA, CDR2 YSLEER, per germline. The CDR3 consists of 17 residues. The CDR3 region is CASSQDRSGGPPGELFF. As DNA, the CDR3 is TGCGCCAGCAGCCAAGACAGGAGCGGGGGGCCGCCCGGGGAGCTGTTTTTT.

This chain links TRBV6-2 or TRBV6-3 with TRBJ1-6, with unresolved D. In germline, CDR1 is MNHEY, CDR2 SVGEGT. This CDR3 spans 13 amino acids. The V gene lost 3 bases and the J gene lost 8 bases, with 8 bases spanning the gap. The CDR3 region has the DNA TGTGCCAGCAGTTATATCCCGGATTCACCCCTCCACTTT. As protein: CASSYIPDSPLHF.

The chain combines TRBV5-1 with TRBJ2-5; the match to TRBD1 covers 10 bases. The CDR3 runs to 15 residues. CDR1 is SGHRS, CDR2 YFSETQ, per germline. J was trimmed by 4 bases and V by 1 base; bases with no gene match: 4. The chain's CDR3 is CASSLLGTGVETQYF. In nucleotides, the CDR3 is TGCGCCAGCAGCTTGCTGGGGACAGGGGTAGAGACCCAGTACTTC.

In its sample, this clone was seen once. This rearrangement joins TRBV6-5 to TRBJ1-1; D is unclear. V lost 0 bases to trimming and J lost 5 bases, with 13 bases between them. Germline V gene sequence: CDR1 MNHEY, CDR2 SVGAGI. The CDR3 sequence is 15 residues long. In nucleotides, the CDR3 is TGTGCCAGCAGTTACTCTACACTAGGAAGGACTGAAGCTTTCTTT. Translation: CASSYSTLGRTEAFF.

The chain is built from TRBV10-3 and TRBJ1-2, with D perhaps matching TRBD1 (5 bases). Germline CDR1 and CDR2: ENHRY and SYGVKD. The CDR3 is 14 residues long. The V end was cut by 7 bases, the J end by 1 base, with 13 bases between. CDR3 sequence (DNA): TGTGCCATCACCAAGACAGCGCTTAACTATGGCTACACCTTC. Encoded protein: CAITKTALNYGYTF.